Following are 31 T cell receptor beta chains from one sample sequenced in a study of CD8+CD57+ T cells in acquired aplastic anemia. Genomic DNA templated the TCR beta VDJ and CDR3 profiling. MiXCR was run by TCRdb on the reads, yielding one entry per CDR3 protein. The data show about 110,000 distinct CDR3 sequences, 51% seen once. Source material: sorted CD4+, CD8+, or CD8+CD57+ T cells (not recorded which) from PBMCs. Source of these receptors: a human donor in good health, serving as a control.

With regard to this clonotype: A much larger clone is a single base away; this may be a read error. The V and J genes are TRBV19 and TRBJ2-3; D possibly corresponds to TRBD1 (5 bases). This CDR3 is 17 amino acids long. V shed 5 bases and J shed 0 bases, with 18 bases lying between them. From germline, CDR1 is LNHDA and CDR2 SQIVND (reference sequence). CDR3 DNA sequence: TGTGCCAGTAGTTTTTGGGGCAAGACCGGGAGCACAGATACGCAGTATTTT. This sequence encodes CASSFWGKTGSTDTQYF.

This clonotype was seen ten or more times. The CDR3 spells CASSLSWRLMNTEAFF. In DNA form, the CDR3 reads TGTGCCAGCAGTTTATCGTGGCGCCTCATGAACACTGAAGCTTTCTTT. V is TRBV27 and J is TRBJ1-1; D gene ambiguous. This CDR3 comprises 16 residues. CDR1 is MNHEY and CDR2 is SMNVEV in the germline V gene (reference sequence). Trimming removed 0 bases from V and 0 bases from J, with 11 bases in between.

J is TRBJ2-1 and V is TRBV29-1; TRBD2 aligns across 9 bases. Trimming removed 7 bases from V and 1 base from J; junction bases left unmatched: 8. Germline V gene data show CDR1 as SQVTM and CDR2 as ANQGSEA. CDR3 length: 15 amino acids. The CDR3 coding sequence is TGCAGCGGAGGAAAGGCGGGAGGGTCCTACAATGAGCAGTTCTTC. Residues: CSGGKAGGSYNEQFF.

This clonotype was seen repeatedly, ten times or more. This chain's CDR3 is CASSPPRPGHVYEQYF. In DNA form, the CDR3 reads TGTGCCAGCAGCCCCCCCCGCCCGGGACACGTCTACGAGCAGTACTTC. The gene calls are TRBV6-1 and TRBJ2-7, with D possibly being TRBD1 (6 bases). V shed 6 bases and J shed 3 bases, with 21 bases lying between them. The V gene's germline CDR1 is MNHNS and CDR2 SASEGT. This CDR3 comprises 16 residues.

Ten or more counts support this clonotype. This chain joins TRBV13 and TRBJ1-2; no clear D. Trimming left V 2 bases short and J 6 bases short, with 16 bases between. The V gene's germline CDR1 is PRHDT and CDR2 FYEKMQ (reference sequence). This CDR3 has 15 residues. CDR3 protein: CASSLQGNEVNGYTF. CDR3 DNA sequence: TGTGCCAGCAGCTTACAAGGAAATGAGGTGAATGGCTACACCTTC.

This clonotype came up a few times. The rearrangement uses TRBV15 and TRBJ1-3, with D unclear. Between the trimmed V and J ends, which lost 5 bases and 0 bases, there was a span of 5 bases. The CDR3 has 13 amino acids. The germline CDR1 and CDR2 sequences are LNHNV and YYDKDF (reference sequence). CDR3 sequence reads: CATSAGSGNTIYF. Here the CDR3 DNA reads TGTGCCACCAGCGCAGGCTCTGGAAACACCATATATTTT.

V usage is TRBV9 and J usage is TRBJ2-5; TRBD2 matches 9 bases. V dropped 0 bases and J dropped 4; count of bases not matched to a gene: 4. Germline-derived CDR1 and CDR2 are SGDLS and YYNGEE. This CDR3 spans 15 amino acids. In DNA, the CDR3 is TGTGCCAGCAGCGTAGGGGTAGCGGGAGTAGAGACCCAGTACTTC. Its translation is CASSVGVAGVETQYF.

The CDR3 region is CASSGLDGETQYF. The CDR3 DNA sequence: TGTGCCAGCAGTGGACTAGATGGAGAGACCCAGTACTTC. The chain combines TRBV2 with TRBJ2-5; TRBD2 is a possible D gene (6 bases). Germline values: CDR1 SNHLY, CDR2 FYNNEI. V was cut by 4 bases and J by 4 bases, with 10 bases left in between. This CDR3 region has 13 residues.

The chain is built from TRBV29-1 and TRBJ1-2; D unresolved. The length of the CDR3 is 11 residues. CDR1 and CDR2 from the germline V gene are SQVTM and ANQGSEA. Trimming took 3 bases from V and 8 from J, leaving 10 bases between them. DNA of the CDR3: TGCAGCGTTGACTGGAGTGAAGGCTACACCTTC. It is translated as CSVDWSEGYTF.

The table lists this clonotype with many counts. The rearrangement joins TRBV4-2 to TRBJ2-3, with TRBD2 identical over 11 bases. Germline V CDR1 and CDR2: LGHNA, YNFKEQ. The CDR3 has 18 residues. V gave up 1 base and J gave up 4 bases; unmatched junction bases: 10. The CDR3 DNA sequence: TGTGCCAGCAGCCAAGCCCGTAGCGGGGGGGCATCATCAGATACGCAGTATTTT. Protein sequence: CASSQARSGGASSDTQYF.

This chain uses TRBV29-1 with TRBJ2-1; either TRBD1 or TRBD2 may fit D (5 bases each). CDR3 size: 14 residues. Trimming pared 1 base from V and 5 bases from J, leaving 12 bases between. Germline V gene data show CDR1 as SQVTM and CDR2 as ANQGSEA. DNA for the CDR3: TGCAGCGTTGAAGTGGGGGTATCAAACAATGAGCAGTTCTTC. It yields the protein CSVEVGVSNNEQFF.

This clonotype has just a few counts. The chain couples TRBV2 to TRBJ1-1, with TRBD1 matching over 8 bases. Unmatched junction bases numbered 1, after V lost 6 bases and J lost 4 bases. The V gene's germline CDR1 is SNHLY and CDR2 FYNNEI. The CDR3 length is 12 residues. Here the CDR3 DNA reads TGTGCCAGCAGAGACAGGGGCACTGAAGCTTTCTTT. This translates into CASRDRGTEAFF.

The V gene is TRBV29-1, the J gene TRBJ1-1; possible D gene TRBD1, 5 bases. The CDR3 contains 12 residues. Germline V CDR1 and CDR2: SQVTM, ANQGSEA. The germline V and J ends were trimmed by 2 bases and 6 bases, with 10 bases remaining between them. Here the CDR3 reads CSVERGSAEAFF. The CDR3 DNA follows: TGCAGCGTTGAAAGGGGTTCCGCTGAAGCTTTCTTT. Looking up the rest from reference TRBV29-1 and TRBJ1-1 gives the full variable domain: SAVISQKPSRDICQRGTSLTIQCQVDSQVTMMFWYRQQPGQSLTLIATANQGSEATYESGFVIDKFPISRPNLTFSTLTVSNMSPEDSSIYLCSVERGSAEAFFGQGTRLTVV.

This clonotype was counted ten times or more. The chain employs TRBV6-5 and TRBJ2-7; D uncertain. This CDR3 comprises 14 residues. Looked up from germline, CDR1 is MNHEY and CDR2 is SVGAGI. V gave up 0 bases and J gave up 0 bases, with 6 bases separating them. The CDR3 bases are TGTGCCAGCAGTTACTCTATGAGCTCCTACGAGCAGTACTTC. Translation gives CASSYSMSSYEQYF.

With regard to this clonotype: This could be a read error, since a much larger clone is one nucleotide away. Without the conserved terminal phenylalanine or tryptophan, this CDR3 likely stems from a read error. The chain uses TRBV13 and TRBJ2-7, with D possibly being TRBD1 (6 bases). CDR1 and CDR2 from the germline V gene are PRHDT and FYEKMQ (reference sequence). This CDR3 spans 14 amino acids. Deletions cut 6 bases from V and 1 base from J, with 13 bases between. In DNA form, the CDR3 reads TGTGCCAGCAGTTTATCCCAGGGGTCCTACGAGCAGTACCTC. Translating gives CASSLSQGSYEQYL.

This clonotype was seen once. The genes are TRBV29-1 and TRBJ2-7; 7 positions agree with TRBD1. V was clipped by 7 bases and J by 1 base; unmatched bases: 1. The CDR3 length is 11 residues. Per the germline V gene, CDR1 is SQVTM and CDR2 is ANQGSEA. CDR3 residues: CSGGQSYEQYF. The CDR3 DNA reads TGCAGCGGGGGACAGTCCTACGAGCAGTACTTC.

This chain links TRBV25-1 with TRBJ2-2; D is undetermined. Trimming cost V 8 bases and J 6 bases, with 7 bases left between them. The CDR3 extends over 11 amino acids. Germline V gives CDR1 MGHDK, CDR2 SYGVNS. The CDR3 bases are TGTGCCAGCGTGTCCTCCGGGGAGCTGTTTTTT. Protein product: CASVSSGELFF.

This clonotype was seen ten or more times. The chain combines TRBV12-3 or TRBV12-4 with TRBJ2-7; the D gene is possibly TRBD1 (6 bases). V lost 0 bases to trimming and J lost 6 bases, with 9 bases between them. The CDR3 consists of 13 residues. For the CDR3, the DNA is TGTGCCAGCAGTTTAGCGGACAGTGGCGAGCAGTACTTC. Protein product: CASSLADSGEQYF.

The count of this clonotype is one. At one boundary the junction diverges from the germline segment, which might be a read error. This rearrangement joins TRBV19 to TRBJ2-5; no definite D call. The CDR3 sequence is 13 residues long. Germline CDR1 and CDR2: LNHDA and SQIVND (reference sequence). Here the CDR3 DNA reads TGTGCCAGTAGTAGTGGCAGCCAAGAGACCCAGCACTTC. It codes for CASSSGSQETQHF.

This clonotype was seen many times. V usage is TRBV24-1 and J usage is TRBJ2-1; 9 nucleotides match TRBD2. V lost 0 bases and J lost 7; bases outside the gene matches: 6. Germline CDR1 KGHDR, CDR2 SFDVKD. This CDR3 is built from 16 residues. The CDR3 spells CATSDLLRGGGNEQFF. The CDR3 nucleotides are TGTGCCACCAGTGATTTGCTGCGGGGGGGCGGAAATGAGCAGTTCTTC.

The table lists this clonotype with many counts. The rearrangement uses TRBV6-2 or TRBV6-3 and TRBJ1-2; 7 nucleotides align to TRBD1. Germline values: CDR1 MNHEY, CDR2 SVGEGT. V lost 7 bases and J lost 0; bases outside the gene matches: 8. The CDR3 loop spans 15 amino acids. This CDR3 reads CASMGTDITNYGYTF. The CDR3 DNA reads TGTGCCAGCATGGGGACAGACATAACTAACTATGGCTACACCTTC.

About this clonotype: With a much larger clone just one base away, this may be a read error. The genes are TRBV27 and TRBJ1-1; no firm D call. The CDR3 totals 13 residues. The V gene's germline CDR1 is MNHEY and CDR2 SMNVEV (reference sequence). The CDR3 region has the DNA TGTGCCAGCAGTTTGCGGGGATCGACTGAAGCTCTCTTT. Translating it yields CASSLRGSTEALF.

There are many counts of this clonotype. The CDR3 spells CSARNPGFYGYTF. CDR3 nucleotides: TGCAGTGCTAGAAACCCAGGTTTCTATGGCTACACCTTC. The gene calls are TRBV20-1 and TRBJ1-2; D not resolved. The germline gives CDR1 DFQATT, CDR2 SNEGSKA (reference sequence). The CDR3 has 13 residues. Trimming took off 2 bases at V and 4 bases at J, with 11 bases between the two ends.

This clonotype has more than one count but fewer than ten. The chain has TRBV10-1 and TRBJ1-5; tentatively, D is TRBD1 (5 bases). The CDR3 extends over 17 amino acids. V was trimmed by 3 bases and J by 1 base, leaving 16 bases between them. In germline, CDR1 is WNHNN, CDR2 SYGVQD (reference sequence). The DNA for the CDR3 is TGCGCCAGCAGTGATGGACCGACCGGGACCAGCAATCAGCCCCAGCATTTT. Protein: CASSDGPTGTSNQPQHF.

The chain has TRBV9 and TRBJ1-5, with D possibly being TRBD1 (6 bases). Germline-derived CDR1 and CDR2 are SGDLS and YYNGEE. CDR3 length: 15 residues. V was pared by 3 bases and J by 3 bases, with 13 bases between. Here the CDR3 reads CASSAGVGDNQPQHF. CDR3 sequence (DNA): TGTGCCAGCAGCGCAGGGGTCGGGGACAATCAGCCCCAGCATTTT. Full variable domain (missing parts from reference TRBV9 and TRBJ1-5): DSGVTQTPKHLITATGQRVTLRCSPRSGDLSVYWYQQSLDQGLQFLIQYYNGEERAKGNILERFSAQQFPDLHSELNLSSLELGDSALYFCASSAGVGDNQPQHFGDGTRLSIL.

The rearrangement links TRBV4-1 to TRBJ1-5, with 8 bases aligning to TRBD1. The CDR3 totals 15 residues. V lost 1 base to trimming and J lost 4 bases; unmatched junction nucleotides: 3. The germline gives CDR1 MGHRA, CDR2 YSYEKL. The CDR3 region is CASSQGTGMNQPQHF. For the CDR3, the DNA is TGCGCCAGCAGCCAAGGGACAGGGATGAATCAGCCCCAGCATTTT.

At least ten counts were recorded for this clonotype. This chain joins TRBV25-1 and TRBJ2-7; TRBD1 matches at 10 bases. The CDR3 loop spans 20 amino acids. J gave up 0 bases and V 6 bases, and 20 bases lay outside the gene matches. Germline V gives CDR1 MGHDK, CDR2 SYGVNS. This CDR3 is CASSPLFWEGTGVTSYEQYF. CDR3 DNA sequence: TGTGCCAGCAGCCCCCTTTTTTGGGAGGGGACAGGGGTTACCTCCTACGAGCAGTACTTC.

CDR3 loop: CASMTELGYGYTF. CDR3 nucleotide sequence: TGTGCCAGTATGACCGAGTTGGGCTATGGCTACACCTTC. The chain employs TRBV19 and TRBJ1-2; D ambiguous. Germline V gene sequence: CDR1 LNHDA, CDR2 SQIVND (reference sequence). This CDR3 spans 13 amino acids. Trimming stripped 7 bases from V and 4 bases from J, with 13 bases between.

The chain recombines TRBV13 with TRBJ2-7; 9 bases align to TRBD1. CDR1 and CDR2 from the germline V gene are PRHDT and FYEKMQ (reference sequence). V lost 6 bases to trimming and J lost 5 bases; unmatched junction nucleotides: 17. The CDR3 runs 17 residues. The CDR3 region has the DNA TGTGCCAGCAGAAAACAGGGGGCCAGGGGGATCAAAAACGAGCAGTACTTC. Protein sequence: CASRKQGARGIKNEQYF.

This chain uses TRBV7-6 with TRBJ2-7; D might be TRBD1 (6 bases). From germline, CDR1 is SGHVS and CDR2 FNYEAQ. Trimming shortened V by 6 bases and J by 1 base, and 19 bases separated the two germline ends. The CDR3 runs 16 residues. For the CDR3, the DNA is TGTGCCAGCAGTCCCCTTCCCCGGGACATATCCTACGAGCAGTACTTC. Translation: CASSPLPRDISYEQYF.

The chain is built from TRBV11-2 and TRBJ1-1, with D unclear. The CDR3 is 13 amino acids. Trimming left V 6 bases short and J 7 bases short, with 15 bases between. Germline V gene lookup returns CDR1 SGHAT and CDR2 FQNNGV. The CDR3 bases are TGTGCCAGCAGACGGTTGACGGCGGGTGAAGCTTTCTTT. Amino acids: CASRRLTAGEAFF.